A selection of T cell receptor beta chains follows, all from one sample in a study of identical twins. TCRdb processed the 5' RACE reads anew with MiXCR; each CDR3 protein has one entry. The sample has about 240,000 distinct CDR3 sequences, 8% to 11% seen once; the top ten hold about 9.1%. Sequencing was carried out using memory T cells sorted from blood. The origin of the receptors is a man aged 50 or older in good health. Both conserved end residues are part of each CDR3. A D gene is named only where the DNA matches it firmly. Not all rows give a size; the values are once, few, many and, for expanded clones, a class.

CDR3aa	CDR3nt	j_gene	abundance	len	d_gene	v_gene
CASSRDTAGETQYF	TGTGCCAGCAGTCGGGACACGGCGGGAGAGACCCAGTACTTC	TRBJ2-5	few	14	.	TRBV6-1
CASSLAVPAIYEQYF	TGTGCCAGCAGCTTGGCTGTTCCGGCGATTTACGAGCAGTACTTC	TRBJ2-7	many	15	.	TRBV5-6
CASSLWDSFYEQYF	TGTGCCAGCAGCCTGTGGGACAGCTTTTACGAGCAGTACTTC	TRBJ2-7	.	14	TRBD1	TRBV5-5
CSSKRRGMAAEAFF	TGCAGTTCGAAAAGAAGGGGAATGGCCGCTGAAGCTTTCTTT	TRBJ1-1	many	14	.	TRBV20-1
CASSYFPPAGTSGVTDTQYF	TGTGCCAGCAGTTACTTTCCCCCGGCCGGGACTAGCGGAGTCACAGATACGCAGTATTTT	TRBJ2-3	many	20	TRBD2	TRBV6-2/TRBV6-3
CASSLNEKLFF	TGTGCCAGCAGTTTAAACGAAAAACTGTTTTTT	TRBJ1-4	many	11	.	TRBV28
CASSHRRDRGPYEQYF	TGTGCCAGCAGCCATAGGCGGGACAGGGGGCCCTACGAGCAGTACTTC	TRBJ2-7	.	16	TRBD1	TRBV3-1
CSAVGTGTGANVLTF	TGCAGTGCTGTCGGGACGGGAACTGGGGCCAACGTCCTGACTTTC	TRBJ2-6	.	15	.	TRBV20-1
CSVDGLAGEVGYNEQFF	TGCAGCGTTGATGGACTAGCGGGAGAAGTGGGCTACAATGAGCAGTTCTTC	TRBJ2-1	.	17	TRBD2	TRBV29-1
CASGSGQGAEFEAFF	TGTGCTAGTGGATCGGGACAGGGGGCTGAGTTCGAAGCTTTCTTT	TRBJ1-1	many	15	TRBD1	TRBV12-5
CAWSYRTGRGGELFF	TGTGCCTGGAGCTATAGGACCGGCCGTGGCGGGGAGCTGTTTTTT	TRBJ2-2	many	15	.	TRBV30
CASSPVGSYGYTF	TGTGCCAGCTCACCAGTAGGGAGCTATGGCTACACCTTC	TRBJ1-2	many	13	.	TRBV18
CASSWVGGSFNEQFF	TGTGCCAGCAGCTGGGTCGGGGGTTCCTTCAATGAGCAGTTCTTC	TRBJ2-1	few	15	.	TRBV7-6
CASSFTGIPYEQYF	TGTGCCAGCAGCTTTACAGGGATCCCCTACGAGCAGTACTTC	TRBJ2-7	few	14	.	TRBV7-2
CSAEGGLLPVYNEQFF	TGCAGCGCCGAGGGGGGGTTGCTCCCGGTCTACAATGAGCAGTTCTTC	TRBJ2-1	.	16	.	TRBV29-1
CATSDRTGKPGGNEQFF	TGTGCCACCAGTGATAGGACAGGGAAGCCCGGTGGGAATGAGCAGTTCTTC	TRBJ2-1	many	17	TRBD1	TRBV24-1
CASSSGSGLPYEQYF	TGTGCCAGCAGTTCCGGGTCAGGGTTACCCTACGAGCAGTACTTC	TRBJ2-7	many	15	.	TRBV28
CASRHRTIRDTQYF	TGTGCCAGCAGACATCGGACCATCCGGGATACGCAGTATTTT	TRBJ2-3	few	14	.	TRBV27
CASSQDRGTNYGYTF	TGCGCCAGCAGCCAAGACAGGGGAACTAACTATGGCTACACCTTC	TRBJ1-2	.	15	.	TRBV4-1
CASRPGDENTEAFF	TGTGCCAGCAGACCAGGGGACGAGAACACTGAAGCTTTCTTT	TRBJ1-1	.	14	.	TRBV28
CASSAALAGVYEQYF	TGTGCCAGCAGCGCCGCGCTAGCGGGGGTATACGAGCAGTACTTC	TRBJ2-7	many	15	TRBD2	TRBV7-2
CASSPGKRDGYTF	TGTGCCAGCAGCCCAGGGAAGAGGGATGGCTACACCTTC	TRBJ1-2	many	13	.	TRBV6-1
CASSLVFNYEQYF	TGTGCCAGCAGCTTAGTTTTCAACTACGAGCAGTACTTC	TRBJ2-7	few	13	.	TRBV11-2
CASSLYQGLLVKAGSYNEQFF	TGTGCCAGCAGCTTATATCAGGGGCTGCTGGTCAAGGCGGGCTCCTACAATGAGCAGTTCTTC	TRBJ2-1	few	21	.	TRBV11-2
CASSTTTGAPLNQPQHF	TGTGCCAGCAGTACCACGACAGGGGCGCCGCTAAATCAGCCCCAGCATTTT	TRBJ1-5	many	17	TRBD1	TRBV27
CASSLPAANTGELFF	TGTGCCAGCAGCTTACCCGCGGCGAACACCGGGGAGCTGTTTTTT	TRBJ2-2	.	15	.	TRBV7-9
CASTPWGTRPQETQYF	TGTGCCAGCACTCCCTGGGGAACCCGCCCCCAAGAGACCCAGTACTTC	TRBJ2-5	few	16	.	TRBV28
CASRSQGASYEQYF	TGTGCCAGCAGATCACAGGGGGCATCGTACGAGCAGTACTTC	TRBJ2-7	.	14	TRBD1	TRBV2
CASSPGGNTEAFF	TGTGCCAGCAGCCCAGGGGGTAACACTGAAGCTTTCTTT	TRBJ1-1	many	13	TRBD1	TRBV18
CASSPMTTAEAFF	TGTGCCAGCAGCCCCATGACTACGGCTGAAGCTTTCTTT	TRBJ1-1	.	13	.	TRBV6-1
CASSFRGGSSYEQYF	TGTGCCAGCAGTTTCCGGGGCGGATCCTCCTACGAGCAGTACTTC	TRBJ2-7	.	15	.	TRBV28
CAWSPISGRILTF	TGTGCCTGGTCCCCCATTAGCGGCAGAATCCTGACTTTC	TRBJ2-6	few	13	.	TRBV30
CASSLDGKGEAFF	TGCGCCAGCAGCTTGGATGGAAAAGGGGAAGCTTTCTTT	TRBJ1-1	.	13	.	TRBV5-1
CASSRGTNYEQYF	TGTGCCAGCAGCCGCGGGACCAACTACGAGCAGTACTTC	TRBJ2-7	.	13	.	TRBV6-1
CASSQGTGGTETQYF	TGTGCCAGCAGCCAGGGGACAGGGGGGACGGAGACCCAGTACTTC	TRBJ2-5	few	15	TRBD1	TRBV3-1
CASSTLAGVTGELFF	TGTGCCAGCAGTACCCTAGCGGGGGTGACCGGGGAGCTGTTTTTT	TRBJ2-2	.	15	TRBD2	TRBV27
CATSDLGGGGEQYF	TGTGCCACCAGTGATCTCGGAGGGGGCGGCGAGCAGTACTTC	TRBJ2-7	many	14	.	TRBV24-1
CASSLVAASGNTIYF	TGTGCCAGCAGCTTAGTGGCAGCCTCTGGAAACACCATATATTTT	TRBJ1-3	few	15	.	TRBV7-9
CASSGGWETQYF	TGTGCCAGCAGTGGGGGTTGGGAGACCCAGTACTTC	TRBJ2-5	medium-sized	12	.	TRBV25-1
CASSQSGETGELFF	TGCGCCAGCAGCCAATCAGGGGAGACCGGGGAGCTGTTTTTT	TRBJ2-2	many	14	.	TRBV4-1
CSAPGEGNTEAFF	TGCAGTGCCCCAGGGGAGGGGAACACTGAAGCTTTCTTT	TRBJ1-1	many	13	.	TRBV20-1
CASSQRLGDYEQYF	TGCGCCAGCAGCCAGAGGCTGGGGGACTACGAGCAGTACTTC	TRBJ2-7	many	14	.	TRBV4-1
CASSPLSAYEQYF	TGTGCCAGCAGCCCCCTATCCGCCTACGAGCAGTACTTC	TRBJ2-7	.	13	.	TRBV11-1
CSARVTGQGSTDTQYF	TGCAGTGCTAGAGTGACGGGACAGGGTTCCACGGATACGCAGTATTTT	TRBJ2-3	few	16	TRBD1	TRBV20-1
CASSRWGMEAEAFF	TGTGCCAGCAGTCGATGGGGCATGGAGGCTGAAGCTTTCTTT	TRBJ1-1	many	14	.	TRBV12-3/TRBV12-4
CSARDPPSPTGLREQYF	TGCAGTGCTAGAGATCCCCCCAGCCCAACAGGGCTTAGAGAGCAGTACTTC	TRBJ2-7	.	17	.	TRBV20-1
CASSLFGLAGASSYNEQFF	TGTGCCAGCAGTTTATTTGGACTAGCGGGCGCCAGCTCCTACAATGAGCAGTTCTTC	TRBJ2-1	many	19	TRBD2	TRBV12-3/TRBV12-4
CASSLTMGQGNGYTF	TGCGCCAGCAGCTTAACCATGGGACAGGGGAATGGCTACACCTTC	TRBJ1-2	many	15	TRBD1	TRBV5-1
CASRLTGATGELFF	TGCGCCAGCAGATTAACAGGGGCTACCGGGGAGCTGTTTTTT	TRBJ2-2	few	14	TRBD1	TRBV5-1
CSASLTNYEQYF	TGCAGTGCTAGCTTGACGAACTACGAGCAGTACTTC	TRBJ2-7	many	12	.	TRBV20-1
CSIPVRRLGETQYF	TGCAGTATCCCCGTCAGGAGGCTGGGTGAGACCCAGTACTTC	TRBJ2-5	.	14	.	TRBV20-1
CASSLDRFEAFF	TGTGCCAGCAGCTTAGATAGGTTCGAAGCTTTCTTT	TRBJ1-1	many	12	.	TRBV7-9
CASSFPRSKPGTGELFF	TGTGCCAGCAGCTTCCCCCGTTCTAAACCGGGCACCGGGGAGCTGTTTTTT	TRBJ2-2	many	17	.	TRBV7-9
CASREQGNDNSPLHF	TGTGCCAGCAGAGAACAGGGAAACGACAATTCACCCCTCCACTTT	TRBJ1-6	.	15	.	TRBV6-1
CASSLEAREQFF	TGTGCCAGCAGTCTCGAAGCGAGAGAGCAGTTCTTC	TRBJ2-1	many	12	.	TRBV2
CSARVPGQISGNTIYF	TGCAGTGCTAGGGTACCGGGACAGATCTCTGGAAACACCATATATTTT	TRBJ1-3	.	16	TRBD1	TRBV20-1
CASSYPRVAGETQYF	TGTGCCAGCAGCTATCCCCGGGTAGCGGGGGAGACCCAGTACTTC	TRBJ2-5	few	15	TRBD2	TRBV7-2